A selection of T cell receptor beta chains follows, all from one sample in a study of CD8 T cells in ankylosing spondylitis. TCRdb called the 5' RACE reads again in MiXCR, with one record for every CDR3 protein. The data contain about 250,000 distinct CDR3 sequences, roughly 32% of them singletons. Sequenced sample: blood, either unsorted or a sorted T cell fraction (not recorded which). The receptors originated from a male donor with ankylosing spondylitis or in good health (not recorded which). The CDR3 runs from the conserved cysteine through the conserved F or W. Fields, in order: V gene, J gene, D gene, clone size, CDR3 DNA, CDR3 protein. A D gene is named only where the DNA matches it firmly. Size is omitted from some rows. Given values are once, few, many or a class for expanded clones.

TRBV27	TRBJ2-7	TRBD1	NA	TGTGCCAGCGGGACGGGACAGTCCTACGAGCAGTACTTC	CASGTGQSYEQYF
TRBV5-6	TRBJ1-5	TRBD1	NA	TGTGCCAGCAGCTTGATGGACAGGGGTGTTGGTCAGCCCCAGCATTTT	CASSLMDRGVGQPQHF
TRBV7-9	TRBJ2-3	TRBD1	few	TGTGCCAGCAGCTTAGCGTGGGACAGTGACCTCACAGATACGCAGTATTTT	CASSLAWDSDLTDTQYF
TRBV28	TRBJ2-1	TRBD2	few	TGTGCCAGCAGTTCCCTAGCGGGGGGGTTGCGCAATGAGCAGTTCTTC	CASSSLAGGLRNEQFF
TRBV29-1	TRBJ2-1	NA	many	TGCAGCGTTGTGTCGGAGGGCGAGCAGTTCTTC	CSVVSEGEQFF
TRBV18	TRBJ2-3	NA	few	TGTGCCAGCTCACGCCTGACCTTCACAGATACGCAGTATTTT	CASSRLTFTDTQYF
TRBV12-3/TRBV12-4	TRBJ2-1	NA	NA	TGTGCCAGCATCATGGGGGTACAGGGATTAAATGAGCAGTTCTTC	CASIMGVQGLNEQFF
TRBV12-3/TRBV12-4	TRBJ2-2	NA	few	TGTGCCATCTCTCTCTGGGGGACCGGGGAGCTGTTTTTT	CAISLWGTGELFF
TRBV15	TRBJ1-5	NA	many	TGTGCCACCAGCAGCCCTGACCGATACAATCAGCCCCAGCATTTT	CATSSPDRYNQPQHF
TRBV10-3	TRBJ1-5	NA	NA	TGTGCCATCAGTGTAGGGGGAGAGAATCAGCCCCAGCATTTT	CAISVGGENQPQHF
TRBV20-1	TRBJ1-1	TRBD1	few	TGCAGTGCTAGAGATAAAGGGACAGGGGGGACTGAAGCTTTCTTT	CSARDKGTGGTEAFF
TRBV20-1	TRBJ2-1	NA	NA	TGCAGTGCTGACGGGGCAGTAGGTTTCGATGAGCAGTTCTTC	CSADGAVGFDEQFF
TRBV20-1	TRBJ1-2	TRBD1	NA	TGCAGTGCTAGTATAGGGGGCGATGGCTACACCTTC	CSASIGGDGYTF
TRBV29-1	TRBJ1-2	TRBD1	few	TGCAGCGCTGGACAGGAGTATGGCTACACCTTC	CSAGQEYGYTF
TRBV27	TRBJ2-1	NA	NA	TGTGCCAGTACAGCTAGTTCCTTATACAATGAGCAGTTCTTC	CASTASSLYNEQFF
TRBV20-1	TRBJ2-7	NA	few	TGCAGTGCTGTTCCCGCAGGCTCCTACGAGCAGTACTTC	CSAVPAGSYEQYF
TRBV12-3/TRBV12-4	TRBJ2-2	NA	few	TGTGCCAGCAGAAAAGCGGTCGCGAACACCGGGGAGCTGTTTTTT	CASRKAVANTGELFF
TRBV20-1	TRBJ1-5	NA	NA	TGCAGTGCTAGGGACGCCGTTGAGCCCCAGCATTTT	CSARDAVEPQHF
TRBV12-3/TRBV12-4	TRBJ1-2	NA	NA	TGTGCCAGCAGTTTTATGGGTGGTGGCTACACCTTC	CASSFMGGGYTF
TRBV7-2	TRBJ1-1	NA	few	TGTGCCAGCAGCTTGCGGACAGTCGGTGAAGCTTTCTTT	CASSLRTVGEAFF
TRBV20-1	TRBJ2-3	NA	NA	TGCAGTGCCACAGAGGACAGTTTGCCAGATACGCAGTATTTT	CSATEDSLPDTQYF
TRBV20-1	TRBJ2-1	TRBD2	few	TGCAGTGCGCCGCTAGCGGGGGGGCCTTATGAGCAGTTCTTC	CSAPLAGGPYEQFF
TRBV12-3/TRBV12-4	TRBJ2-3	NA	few	TGTGCCAGCACCGGTTCGGTCGGCGGTACGCAGTATTTT	CASTGSVGGTQYF
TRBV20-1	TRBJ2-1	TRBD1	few	TGCAGTGCTCGGGACAGGTTCTCCTACAATGAGCAGTTCTTC	CSARDRFSYNEQFF
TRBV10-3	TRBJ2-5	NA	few	TGTGCCATCAGTGAGTCTCGGCAACGAGGGGGGCAAGAGACCCAGTACTTC	CAISESRQRGGQETQYF
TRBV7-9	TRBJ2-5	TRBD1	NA	TGTGCCAGCAGCTTTCGTACCGGACAGGGTGGAGAGACCCAGTACTTC	CASSFRTGQGGETQYF
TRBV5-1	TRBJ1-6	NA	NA	TGCGCCAGCAGGAGGGAGTGGGGTCCTAGTTCACCCCTCCACTTT	CASRREWGPSSPLHF
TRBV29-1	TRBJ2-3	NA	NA	TGCAGCGGAGGGGAGCGCACAGATACGCAGTATTTT	CSGGERTDTQYF
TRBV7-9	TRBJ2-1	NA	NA	TGTGCCAGCAGCTTGATGGGCTTTGGCTCCTACAATGAGCAGTTCTTC	CASSLMGFGSYNEQFF
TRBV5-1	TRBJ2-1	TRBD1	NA	TGCGCCAGCAGCCTTGCAGGGGGCGCCTCCTACAATGAGCAGTTCTTC	CASSLAGGASYNEQFF
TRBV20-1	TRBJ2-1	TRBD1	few	TGCAGTGCTAGAGAGACGACAGGGGGCCTAAGCTCCTACAATGAGCAGTTCTTC	CSARETTGGLSSYNEQFF
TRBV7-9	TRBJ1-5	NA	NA	TGTGCCAGCAGCCAAGATACGGGGTATCAGCCCCAGCATTTT	CASSQDTGYQPQHF
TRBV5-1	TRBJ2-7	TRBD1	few	TGCGCCAGCCGCTATATGGACAGGGGAGGCGAGCAGTACTTC	CASRYMDRGGEQYF
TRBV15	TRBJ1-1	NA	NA	TGTGCCACCAGCAGACCGGAAGGGGGTGAAGCTTTCTTT	CATSRPEGGEAFF
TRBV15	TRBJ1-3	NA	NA	TGTGCCACCAGCAGAGATTCCGGGGGGTCTGGAAACACCATATATTTT	CATSRDSGGSGNTIYF
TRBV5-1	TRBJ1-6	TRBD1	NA	TGCGCCAGCAGCTGGAAGGGGACAGGGGAATCACCCCTCCACTTT	CASSWKGTGESPLHF
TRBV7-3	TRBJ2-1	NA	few	TGTGCCAGCAGCTTAACGGATCGGACATTCGGAGGTGAGCAGTTCTTC	CASSLTDRTFGGEQFF
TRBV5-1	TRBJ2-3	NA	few	TGCGCCAGCTCACGGGGAACGACCATCGGGGTCACAGATACGCAGTATTTT	CASSRGTTIGVTDTQYF
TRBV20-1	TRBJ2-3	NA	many	TGCAGTGCTAGACACAGGACCGGGCTCTCAGATACGCAGTATTTT	CSARHRTGLSDTQYF
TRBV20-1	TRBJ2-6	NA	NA	TGCAGTGCTAGAGGGGGGCACAGCTCTGGGGCCAACGTCCTGACTTTC	CSARGGHSSGANVLTF
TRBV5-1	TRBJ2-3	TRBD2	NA	TGCGCCAGCAGCTTGGTGCAGCGGGGGGGCACAGATACGCAGTATTTT	CASSLVQRGGTDTQYF
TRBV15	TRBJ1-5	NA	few	TGTGCCACCAGCAGAGGCAGGCTTAGCAATCAGCCCCAGCATTTT	CATSRGRLSNQPQHF
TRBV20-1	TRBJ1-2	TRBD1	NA	TGCAGTGCTACCGGCGGGACAGGAGAAGCTAACTATGGCTACACCTTC	CSATGGTGEANYGYTF
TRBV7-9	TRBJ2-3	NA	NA	TGTGCCAGCAGGGGGGGTTGGGGCACAGATACGCAGTATTTT	CASRGGWGTDTQYF
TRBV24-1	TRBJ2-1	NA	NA	TGTGCCACCAGTGTCCCGGGCGATCCAGGGAACAATGAGCAGTTCTTC	CATSVPGDPGNNEQFF
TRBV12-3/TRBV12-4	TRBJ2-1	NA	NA	TGTGCCAGCAGTCCCCACGGGGTTGAGAGAACCTTTTACAATGAGCAGTTCTTC	CASSPHGVERTFYNEQFF